This section outlines one T cell receptor beta chain sequence together with its context. TCRdb's copy holds only in-frame clones and misses some; the assay was immunoSEQ multiplex PCR. Counted here are approximately 90,000 clones, around three quarters occurring once; the ten biggest clones make up around 21%. This sample was included in a study of blood T cell repertoires in COVID-19. Overall study context: T cells, B-cell-depleted T cells, or PBMCs supplied cDNA or gDNA.

Per the germline V gene, CDR1 is SGHAT and CDR2 is FQNNGV. V lost 4 bases and J lost 2; bases outside the gene matches: 15. The length of the CDR3 is 18 residues. The clonotype comes from a woman over 75 with acute or convalescent COVID-19. The sample comprised peripheral blood. This rearrangement joins TRBV11-2 to TRBJ2-7, with 9 positions matching TRBD2. CDR3 sequence: CASSSINRASGDPYEQYF. The CDR3 DNA reads as TGTGCCAGCAGCTCAATAAACCGGGCTAGCGGGGACCCCTACGAGCAGTACTTC.